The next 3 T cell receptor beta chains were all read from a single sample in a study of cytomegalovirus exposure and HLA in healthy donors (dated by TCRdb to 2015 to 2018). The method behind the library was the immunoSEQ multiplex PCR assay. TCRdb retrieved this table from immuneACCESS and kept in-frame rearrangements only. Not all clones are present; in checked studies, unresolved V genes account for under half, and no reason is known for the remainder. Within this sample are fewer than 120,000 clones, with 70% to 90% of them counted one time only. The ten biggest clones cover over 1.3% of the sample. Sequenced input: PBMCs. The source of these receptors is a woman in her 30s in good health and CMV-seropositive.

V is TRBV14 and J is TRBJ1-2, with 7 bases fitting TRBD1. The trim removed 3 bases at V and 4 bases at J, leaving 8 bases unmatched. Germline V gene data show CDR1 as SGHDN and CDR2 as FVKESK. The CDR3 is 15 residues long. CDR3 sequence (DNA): TGTGCCAGCAGCCACTCAGGGGGTATAAGCTATGGCTACACCTTC. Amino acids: CASSHSGGISYGYTF. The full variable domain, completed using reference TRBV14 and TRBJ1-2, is EAGVTQFPSHSVIEKGQTVTLRCDPISGHDNLYWYRRVMGKEIKFLLHFVKESKQDESGMPNNRFLAERTGGTYSTLKVQPAELEDSGVYFCASSHSGGISYGYTFGSGTRLTVV.

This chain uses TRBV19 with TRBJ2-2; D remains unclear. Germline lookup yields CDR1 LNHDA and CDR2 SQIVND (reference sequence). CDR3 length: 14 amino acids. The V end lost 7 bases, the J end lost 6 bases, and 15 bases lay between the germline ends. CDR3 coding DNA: TGTGCCAGTACCTCCTCGGGTATAGCCGGGGAGCTGTTTTTT. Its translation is CASTSSGIAGELFF.

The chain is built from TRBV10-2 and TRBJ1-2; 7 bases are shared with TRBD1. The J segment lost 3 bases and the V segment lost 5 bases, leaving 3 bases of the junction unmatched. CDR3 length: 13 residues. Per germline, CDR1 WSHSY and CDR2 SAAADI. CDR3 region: CASSPGTDYGYTF. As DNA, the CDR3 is TGCGCCAGCAGTCCCGGGACAGACTATGGCTACACCTTC.